The 27 T cell receptor beta chains below come from one sample, sequenced in a study of T cells in localized non-small cell lung cancer. Sequencing was performed with immunoSEQ multiplex PCR; in TCRdb, only in-frame clones are kept and a portion is missing. The data hold more than 20,000 clones, with over 65% observed a single time. The input for sequencing was PBMCs, taken before any cancer treatment. These receptors originate from a woman aged 35-70 years with stage II squamous cell lung carcinoma.

The V and J genes are TRBV9 and TRBJ1-2; 7 positions match TRBD1. The V and J ends lost 2 bases and 3 bases, in that order; junction bases with no gene match: 4. Germline V lookup: CDR1 SGDLS, CDR2 YYNGEE. This CDR3 has 14 residues. The CDR3 reads CASSVSTGDYGYTF. CDR3 nucleotides: TGTGCCAGCAGCGTCTCAACAGGGGACTATGGCTACACCTTC.

The chain is built from TRBV6-6 and TRBJ2-1, with TRBD2 matching over 10 bases. The germline CDR1 and CDR2 sequences are MNHNY and SVGAGI (reference sequence). The CDR3 spans 14 residues. J was trimmed by 9 bases and V by 2 bases; bases with no gene match: 4. This chain's CDR3 is CASSYTGTSAEQFF. CDR3 sequence (DNA): TGTGCCAGCAGTTACACGGGGACTAGCGCTGAGCAGTTCTTC.

The chain combines TRBV10-3 with TRBJ2-3; TRBD1 matches 8 bases. The germline V gene has CDR1 ENHRY and CDR2 SYGVKD. The CDR3 covers 12 residues. J gave up 10 bases and V 6 bases, and 6 bases lay outside the gene matches. The CDR3 reads CAIRQTGDAQYF. The CDR3 region has the DNA TGTGCCATCAGACAGACAGGGGATGCGCAGTATTTT.

V gene TRBV4-1 combines with J gene TRBJ2-7; 8 bases map to TRBD1. V lost 0 bases to trimming and J lost 6 bases; unmatched junction nucleotides: 7. The germline CDR1 and CDR2 sequences are MGHRA and YSYEKL. This CDR3 is built from 15 residues. The CDR3: CASSQDGQGKREQYF. The DNA of the CDR3 is TGCGCCAGCAGCCAAGACGGACAGGGAAAACGCGAGCAGTACTTC.

This chain links TRBV6-1 with TRBJ2-3, with TRBD2 matching 9 bases. Germline V gene sequence: CDR1 MNHNS, CDR2 SASEGT. The V segment lost 2 bases and the J segment 3 bases; nucleotides outside the gene matches: 3. The CDR3 length is 15 residues. The chain's CDR3 is CASSEWGLATDTQYF. The CDR3 region has the DNA TGTGCCAGCAGTGAATGGGGACTAGCTACAGATACGCAGTATTTT.

This clone has a single count. The J gene is TRBJ2-6, the V gene TRBV27; 8 nucleotides agree with TRBD1. The germline V gene has CDR1 MNHEY and CDR2 SMNVEV (reference sequence). With 4 bases clipped from V and 0 bases from J, the junction kept 8 bases outside the gene matches. CDR3 length equals 18 residues. CDR3 sequence: CASSSPGQAYSGANVLTF. The CDR3 DNA is TGTGCCAGCAGTTCCCCGGGACAGGCTTACTCTGGGGCCAACGTCCTGACTTTC.

The rearrangement uses TRBV15 and TRBJ2-2, with unresolved D. CDR1 is LNHNV, CDR2 YYDKDF, per germline (reference sequence). The CDR3 totals 14 residues. The V and J ends lost 7 bases and 1 base respectively, with 10 bases between them. The CDR3 loop is CATTIAVNTGELFF. The CDR3 DNA sequence: TGTGCCACCACGATTGCGGTGAACACCGGGGAGCTGTTTTTT.

The chain recombines TRBV7-2 with TRBJ1-5; no clear D. In germline, CDR1 is SGHTA, CDR2 FQGNSA. V lost 1 base and J 1 base, leaving 5 bases between the germline ends. The length of the CDR3 is 14 residues. The CDR3 here is CASSLEASNQPQHF. The CDR3 DNA is TGTGCCAGCAGCTTAGAGGCAAGCAATCAGCCCCAGCATTTT. Filled out from reference TRBV7-2 and TRBJ1-5, the complete variable domain reads GAGVSQSPSNKVTEKGKDVELRCDPISGHTALYWYRQSLGQGLEFLIYFQGNSAPDKSGLPSDRFSAERTGGSVSTLTIQRTQQEDSAVYLCASSLEASNQPQHFGDGTRLSIL.

V and J are TRBV7-2 and TRBJ2-1, with TRBD1 matching over 7 bases. Trimming cost V 7 bases and J 0 bases; bases outside gene matches: 3. Looked up from germline, CDR1 is SGHTA and CDR2 is FQGNSA. CDR3 length equals 14 residues. CDR3 bases: TGTGCCAGCACCCGGGACAGCTCCTACAATGAGCAGTTCTTC. Protein product: CASTRDSSYNEQFF.

The chain uses TRBV15 and TRBJ2-3; D might be TRBD1 or TRBD2, each matching 6 bases. Germline lookup yields CDR1 LNHNV and CDR2 YYDKDF (reference sequence). The CDR3 extends over 15 amino acids. With 5 bases removed from V and 2 bases from J, the gap between germline ends came to 14 bases. In DNA form, the CDR3 reads TGTGCCACCAGCTTACGGGGGCAGGCCACAGATACGCAGTATTTT. Its protein is CATSLRGQATDTQYF.

The gene calls are TRBV7-2 and TRBJ1-6; D not resolved. Between the trimmed V and J ends, which lost 8 bases and 9 bases, there was a span of 20 bases. Germline CDR1 and CDR2: SGHTA and FQGNSA. This CDR3 region has 15 residues. The CDR3 bases are TGTGCCAGCGGAGGCTTCGGGATCCCTGGTTCACCCCTCCACTTT. This translates into CASGGFGIPGSPLHF.

This chain joins TRBV14 and TRBJ2-7; TRBD1 agrees at 7 bases. After removal of 0 bases from V and 4 bases from J, the junction contained 6 bases not matched to a gene. Per germline, CDR1 SGHDN and CDR2 FVKESK. There are 15 residues in the CDR3. CDR3 coding DNA: TGTGCCAGCAGCCAAGAGGGGACAGCCCTTTACGAGCAGTACTTC. Translating it yields CASSQEGTALYEQYF.

V is TRBV19 and J is TRBJ2-1; 15 positions agree with TRBD2. Trimming cost V 9 bases and J 5 bases; bases outside gene matches: 5. The CDR3 runs 15 residues. CDR1 and CDR2 from the germline V gene are LNHDA and SQIVND (reference sequence). CDR3 bases: TGTGCCAGCGGGACTAGCGGGAGGTTCAACAATGAGCAGTTCTTC. Protein: CASGTSGRFNNEQFF.

DNA of the CDR3: TGTGCCAGCAGCCTTGGGGCTAGCGGAAGCACAGATACGCAGTATTTT. This encodes CASSLGASGSTDTQYF. This rearrangement joins TRBV11-2 to TRBJ2-3, with TRBD2 matching over 7 bases. This CDR3 comprises 16 residues. Germline CDR1 is SGHAT and CDR2 is FQNNGV. Unmatched junction bases numbered 8, after V lost 5 bases and J lost 0 bases.

V and J are TRBV18 and TRBJ1-5; D call uncertain. The CDR3 is made up of 13 amino acids. CDR1 is KGHSH and CDR2 is LQKENI in the germline V gene. Trimming took 4 bases from V and 5 from J, leaving 9 bases between them. DNA of the CDR3: TGTGCCAGCTCACGAGCAGTATATCAGCCCCAGCATTTT. Translation: CASSRAVYQPQHF.

V and J are TRBV4-1 and TRBJ2-3; 8 bases align to TRBD2. The germline CDR1 and CDR2 sequences are MGHRA and YSYEKL. The trim removed 1 base at V and 5 bases at J, leaving 14 bases unmatched. The CDR3 consists of 18 residues. In DNA form, the CDR3 reads TGCGCCAGCAGCCAAGCGGCGGCGGGAGGAGGCCGGGGAGATACGCAGTATTTT. Protein sequence: CASSQAAAGGGRGDTQYF.

V gene TRBV6-5 combines with J gene TRBJ2-7, with 8 bases aligning to TRBD1. This CDR3 is 14 amino acids long. CDR1 and CDR2 (germline): MNHEY, SVGAGI. With 6 bases clipped from V and 5 bases from J, the junction kept 9 bases outside the gene matches. DNA of the CDR3: TGTGCCAGCAGCCAGGCCCACAGGGGGAACGAGCAGTACTTC. This gives the protein CASSQAHRGNEQYF.

This chain joins TRBV28 and TRBJ2-7; D is unclear. CDR1 and CDR2 (germline): MDHEN, SYDVKM. The CDR3 totals 14 residues. The V and J ends lost 3 bases and 5 bases respectively, with 14 bases between them. The CDR3 DNA reads as TGTGCCAGCAGTTTGACTTCCGGTGGAGACGAGCAGTACTTC. It specifies CASSLTSGGDEQYF. Full variable domain (missing parts from reference TRBV28 and TRBJ2-7): DVKVTQSSRYLVKRTGEKVFLECVQDMDHENMFWYRQDPGLGLRLIYFSYDVKMKEKGDIPEGYSVSREKKERFSLILESASTNQTSMYLCASSLTSGGDEQYFGPGTRLTVT.

The chain carries TRBV4-1 and TRBJ2-1; 9 nucleotides agree with TRBD2. The CDR3 has 18 residues. Germline V gives CDR1 MGHRA, CDR2 YSYEKL. V lost 3 bases and J lost 7; bases outside the gene matches: 16. The CDR3 nucleotides read TGCGCCAGCAGCCAGGTAGATATGGGACTAGCAAGTATGAATGAGCAGTTCTTC. Protein product: CASSQVDMGLASMNEQFF.

This sequence joins TRBV6-1 and TRBJ1-3; 7 positions match TRBD1. This CDR3 region has 14 residues. The germline gives CDR1 MNHNS, CDR2 SASEGT. After removal of 6 bases from V and 4 bases from J, the junction contained 6 bases not matched to a gene. The DNA of the CDR3 is TGTGCCAGCAGCGAGGGGGCCAAGGGAAACACCATATATTTT. Translation: CASSEGAKGNTIYF.

V gene TRBV5-4 combines with J gene TRBJ2-1; 8 nucleotides align to TRBD2. J gave up 7 bases and V 3 bases, and 15 bases lay outside the gene matches. The V gene's germline CDR1 is SGHNT and CDR2 YYREEE (reference sequence). The CDR3 covers 17 residues. CDR3 DNA: TGTGCCAGCAGCTCGCCGATCAGCGGGAGAACTTTAAATGAGCAGTTCTTC. The encoded protein is CASSSPISGRTLNEQFF.

The rearrangement links TRBV19 to TRBJ1-1; TRBD1 matches 7 bases. In germline, CDR1 is LNHDA, CDR2 SQIVND (reference sequence). V shed 9 bases and J 6 bases; nucleotides not matched to a gene: 10. The CDR3 is 13 amino acids. The CDR3 coding sequence is TGTGCCAGCTTCCAAGGGGGCGCCCCTGAAGCTTTCTTT. It specifies CASFQGGAPEAFF. The entire variable domain, with the rest obtained from reference TRBV19 and TRBJ1-1, is as follows: DGGITQSPKYLFRKEGQNVTLSCEQNLNHDAMYWYRQDPGQGLRLIYYSQIVNDFQKGDIAEGYSVSREKKESFPLTVTSAQKNPTAFYLCASFQGGAPEAFFGQGTRLTVV.

This chain links TRBV7-9 with TRBJ2-1; 7 bases are shared with TRBD2. The ends lost 7 bases at V and 11 bases at J; junction bases unmatched: 17. The CDR3 length is 15 residues. Germline loops: CDR1 SEHNR, CDR2 FQNEAQ (reference sequence). CDR3 protein: CASTPGGNTGSQQFF. The CDR3 DNA is TGTGCCAGCACCCCCGGGGGGAATACCGGGAGCCAGCAGTTCTTC.

This clone is a singleton in its sample. The V gene is TRBV7-2, the J gene TRBJ2-5; 13 bases match TRBD2. Unmatched junction bases numbered 15, after V lost 6 bases and J lost 5 bases. CDR3 length: 18 amino acids. Germline assignment: CDR1 SGHTA and CDR2 FQGNSA. The chain's CDR3 is CASRPGTSGTSNRETQYF. Here the CDR3 DNA reads TGTGCCAGCAGACCTGGGACTAGCGGGACCTCAAACCGGGAGACCCAGTACTTC.

The CDR3 nucleotides read TGTGCCAGCAGGGTACACCGGAATACGCAGTATTTT. It encodes CASRVHRNTQYF. The rearrangement links TRBV2 to TRBJ2-3; D remains ambiguous. V lost 6 bases to trimming and J lost 7 bases, with 11 bases between them. This CDR3 is 12 amino acids long. The V gene's germline CDR1 is SNHLY and CDR2 FYNNEI.

This chain connects TRBV9 to TRBJ2-2; the D gene is possibly TRBD2 (6 bases). The CDR3 totals 15 residues. V was shortened by 3 bases and J by 9 bases, with 18 bases between the two germline ends. The germline gives CDR1 SGDLS, CDR2 YYNGEE. For the CDR3, the DNA is TGTGCCAGCAGCGCCGGAGGGCAGGGAATGCGGGAGCTGTTTTTT. Protein: CASSAGGQGMRELFF.

This clone was seen once. This rearrangement joins TRBV4-3 to TRBJ2-7; TRBD2 matches 7 bases. The junction had 15 bases not matched to a gene; V was cut back by 4 bases and J by 3 bases. CDR1 and CDR2 from the germline V gene are LGHNA and YSLEER. The CDR3 runs 17 residues. DNA for the CDR3: TGCGCCAGCAGCCGAAGTCGACTAGCAGACTTAGACTACGAGCAGTACTTC. Amino acids: CASSRSRLADLDYEQYF.